The rows below give T cell receptor beta chains drawn from one sample of a study of graft-versus-host responses after intestinal transplantation. Antigens for these TCRs are unknown. Using immunoSEQ multiplex PCR, the repertoire was profiled, and TCRdb retains in-frame clones only, with some absent. Of over 70,000 clones in the sample, over 80% are singletons; the top ten hold approximately 18%. The sample in question was unstimulated CD8+ T cells sorted from spleen or lymph node cells, obtained before intestinal transplant. These receptors were taken from a human donor who received an intestinal transplant. Each CDR3 is given with its conserved first and last residue. A D gene is named only where the DNA matches it firmly.

V gene	J gene	D gene	CDR3 protein
TRBV6-5	TRBJ2-5	TRBD1	CASGTGTETQYF
TRBV7-3	TRBJ2-3	TRBD2	CASSGLAGESDTQYF
TRBV28	TRBJ2-6	.	CASSFHYSNSGANVLTF
TRBV7-9	TRBJ2-5	TRBD2	CASSSGLGETQYF
TRBV10-1	TRBJ2-3	.	CASSEWTRDTQYF
TRBV15	TRBJ2-6	TRBD1	CATSTLDREAGANVLTF
TRBV7-9	TRBJ1-5	.	CASSLGFKGWSNQPQHF
TRBV9	TRBJ2-7	TRBD1	CASSVGQGYYEQYF
TRBV29-1	TRBJ1-1	.	CSVDVRGQNTEAFF
TRBV29-1	TRBJ2-2	.	CSVERDGGGELFF
TRBV9	TRBJ1-5	.	CASSVGGGNQPQHF
TRBV6-1	TRBJ2-7	.	CASRTGSSYEQYF
TRBV9	TRBJ1-1	.	CASSPDNTEAFF
TRBV4-1	TRBJ2-5	TRBD2	CASSQTSGGAETQYF
TRBV5-1	TRBJ2-6	.	CASSLAAPGRWYGANVLTF
TRBV19	TRBJ2-7	TRBD2	CASSLAGSSYEQYF
TRBV7-9	TRBJ1-1	.	CASSLSLTGYKSRTEAFF
TRBV5-5	TRBJ2-3	.	CASSHPQGSGGTDTQYF
TRBV9	TRBJ1-6	TRBD1	CASSTGTGVSYNSPLHF
TRBV29-1	TRBJ2-5	TRBD2	CSVEVGRGEVETQYF
TRBV10-2	TRBJ2-2	TRBD1	CASSDTGVGTGELFF
TRBV10-3	TRBJ2-3	.	CAISERGGSTDTQYF
TRBV5-4	TRBJ2-1	TRBD1	CASSLLGQGEQFF
TRBV27	TRBJ2-2	TRBD1	CASTLTPGQGTGGELFF
TRBV29-1	TRBJ1-2	.	CSVESLAAYGYTF
TRBV7-6	TRBJ2-5	TRBD2	CASSLGGLAKETQYF
TRBV11-3	TRBJ2-1	TRBD2	CASSWTSGRNEQFF
TRBV7-9	TRBJ2-7	.	CASSLGGAPPYEQYF
TRBV12-5	TRBJ2-1	TRBD2	CASGFGLAVYNEQFF
TRBV19	TRBJ2-3	TRBD2	CASSTPQLAGTDTQYF
TRBV19	TRBJ2-2	.	CASSIAVLDILNTGELFF
TRBV13	TRBJ2-5	.	CASSSRDKETQYF
TRBV15	TRBJ2-2	.	CATSRVGARFRTGELFF
TRBV5-1	TRBJ2-1	.	CASSFGGTPNHNEQFF
TRBV29-1	TRBJ2-3	.	CSVEAGTLSTDTQYF
TRBV11-2	TRBJ2-2	TRBD2	CASSPWTSGAGIGGELFF
TRBV11-2	TRBJ1-1	.	CASSLNRGMNTEAFF
TRBV4-1	TRBJ2-7	.	CASSHFRTDAYEQYF
TRBV6-5	TRBJ2-5	TRBD1	CASVPTGEEETQYF
TRBV7-9	TRBJ1-6	TRBD1	CASRPGTGDSPLHF
TRBV19	TRBJ2-5	.	CASSINDSPETQYF
TRBV7-9	TRBJ2-7	TRBD1	CASSPRTGSYEQYF
TRBV5-1	TRBJ2-1	TRBD2	CASSLRGGGNEQFF
TRBV19	TRBJ1-5	TRBD1	CASSIGDRVNQPQHF
TRBV7-8	TRBJ2-5	TRBD1	CASSPTPAEATGLTQYF
TRBV7-9	TRBJ2-1	TRBD2	CASSLQFSGKEDEQFF
TRBV15	TRBJ1-1	.	CATSRSIRGAGNTEAFF
TRBV4-1	TRBJ1-1	.	CASSQDWGGGGEAFF
TRBV27	TRBJ1-5	.	CASSSVGLSNQPQHF